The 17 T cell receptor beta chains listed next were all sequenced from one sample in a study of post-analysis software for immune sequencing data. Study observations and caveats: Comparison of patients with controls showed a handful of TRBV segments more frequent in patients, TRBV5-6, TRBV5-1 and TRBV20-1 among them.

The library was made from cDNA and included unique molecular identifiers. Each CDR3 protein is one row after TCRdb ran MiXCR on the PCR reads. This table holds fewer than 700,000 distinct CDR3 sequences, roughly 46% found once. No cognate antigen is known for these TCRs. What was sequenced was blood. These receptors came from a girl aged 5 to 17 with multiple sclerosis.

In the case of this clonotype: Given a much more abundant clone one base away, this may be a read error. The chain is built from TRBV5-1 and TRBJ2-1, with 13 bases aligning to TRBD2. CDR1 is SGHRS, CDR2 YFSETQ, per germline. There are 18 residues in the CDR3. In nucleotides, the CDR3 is TGCGCCAGCAGCCCGAAAGGACTAGCGGGAGTCTCCTACGATGAGCAGTTCTTC. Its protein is CASSPKGLAGVSYDEQFF.

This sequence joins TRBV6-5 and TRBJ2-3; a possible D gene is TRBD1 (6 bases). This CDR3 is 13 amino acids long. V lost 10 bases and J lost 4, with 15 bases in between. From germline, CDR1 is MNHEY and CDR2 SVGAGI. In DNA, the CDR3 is TGTGCCACTACACAGGGTAGGGCAGATACGCAGTATTTT. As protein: CATTQGRADTQYF.

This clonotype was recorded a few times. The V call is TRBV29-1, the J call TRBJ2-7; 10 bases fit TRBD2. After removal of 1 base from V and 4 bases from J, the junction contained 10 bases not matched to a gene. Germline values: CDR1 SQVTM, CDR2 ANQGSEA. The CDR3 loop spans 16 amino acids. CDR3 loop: CSVEGGVAGGPYEQYF. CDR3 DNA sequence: TGCAGCGTTGAAGGAGGGGTAGCGGGAGGTCCATACGAGCAGTACTTC.

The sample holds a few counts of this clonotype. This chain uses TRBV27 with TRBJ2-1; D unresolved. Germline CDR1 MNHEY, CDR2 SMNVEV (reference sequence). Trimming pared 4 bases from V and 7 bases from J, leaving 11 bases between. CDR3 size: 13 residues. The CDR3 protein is CASSSETGNEQFF. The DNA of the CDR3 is TGTGCCAGCAGTTCCGAGACTGGGAATGAGCAGTTCTTC.

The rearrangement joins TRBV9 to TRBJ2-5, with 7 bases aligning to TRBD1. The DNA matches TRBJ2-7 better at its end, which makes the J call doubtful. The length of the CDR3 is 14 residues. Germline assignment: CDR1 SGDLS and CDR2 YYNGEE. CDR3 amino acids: CASSPGDSKAEQYF. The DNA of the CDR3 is TGTGCCAGCAGCCCTGGGGACAGCAAGGCCGAGCAGTACTTC.

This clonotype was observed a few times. The CDR3 protein is CAISEPGTYGYTF. CDR3 coding DNA: TGTGCCATCAGTGAGCCCGGGACCTATGGCTACACCTTC. The rearrangement links TRBV10-3 to TRBJ1-2, with TRBD1 as a possible D gene (5 bases). V shed 2 bases and J shed 4 bases, with 8 bases lying between them. From germline, CDR1 is ENHRY and CDR2 SYGVKD. The CDR3 loop spans 13 amino acids.

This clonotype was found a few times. The CDR3 reads CASSNRGNYGYTF. DNA for the CDR3: TGTGCCAGCAGCAACAGGGGGAACTATGGCTACACCTTC. The genes are TRBV7-9 and TRBJ1-2, with 8 bases lining up with TRBD1. The CDR3 is 13 residues long. Germline V lookup: CDR1 SEHNR, CDR2 FQNEAQ (reference sequence). V was clipped by 5 bases and J by 2 bases; unmatched bases: 1.

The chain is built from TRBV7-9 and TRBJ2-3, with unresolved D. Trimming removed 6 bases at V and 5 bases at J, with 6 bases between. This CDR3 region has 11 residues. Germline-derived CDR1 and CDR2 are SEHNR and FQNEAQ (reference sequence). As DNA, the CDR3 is TGTGCCAGCAGGACGGTAGATACGCAGTATTTT. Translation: CASRTVDTQYF. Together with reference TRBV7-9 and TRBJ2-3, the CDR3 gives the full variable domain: DTGVSQNPRHKITKRGQNVTFRCDPISEHNRLYWYRQTLGQGPEFLTYFQNEAQLEKSRLLSDRFSAERPKGSFSTLEIQRTEQGDSAMYLCASRTVDTQYFGPGTRLTVL.

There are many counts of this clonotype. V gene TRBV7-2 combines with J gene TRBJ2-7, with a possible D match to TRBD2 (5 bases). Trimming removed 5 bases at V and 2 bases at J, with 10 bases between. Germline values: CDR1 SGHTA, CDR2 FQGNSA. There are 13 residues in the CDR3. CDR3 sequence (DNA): TGTGCCAGCAGCGCTTCCGGGACCTACGAGCAGTACTTC. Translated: CASSASGTYEQYF.

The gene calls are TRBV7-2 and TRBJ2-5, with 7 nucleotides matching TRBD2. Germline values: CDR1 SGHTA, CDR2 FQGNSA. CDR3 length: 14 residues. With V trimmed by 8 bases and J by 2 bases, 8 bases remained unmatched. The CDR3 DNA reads TGTGCCAGCGGAAGACTAGCCCAACAAGAGACCCAGTACTTC. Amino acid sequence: CASGRLAQQETQYF. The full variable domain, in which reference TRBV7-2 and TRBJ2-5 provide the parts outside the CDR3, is GAGVSQSPSNKVTEKGKDVELRCDPISGHTALYWYRQSLGQGLEFLIYFQGNSAPDKSGLPSDRFSAERTGGSVSTLTIQRTQQEDSAVYLCASGRLAQQETQYFGPGTRLLVL.

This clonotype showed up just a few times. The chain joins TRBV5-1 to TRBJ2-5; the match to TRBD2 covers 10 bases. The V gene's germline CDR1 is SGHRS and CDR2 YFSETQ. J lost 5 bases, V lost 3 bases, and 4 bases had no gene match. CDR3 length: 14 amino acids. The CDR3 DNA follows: TGCGCCAGCAGCTCCGGGACTAGCGCGGAGACCCAGTACTTC. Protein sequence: CASSSGTSAETQYF.

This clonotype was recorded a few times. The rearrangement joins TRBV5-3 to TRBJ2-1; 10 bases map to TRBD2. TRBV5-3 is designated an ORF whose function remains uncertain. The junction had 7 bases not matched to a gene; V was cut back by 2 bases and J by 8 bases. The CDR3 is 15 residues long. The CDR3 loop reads CARSFSGGPIDEQFF. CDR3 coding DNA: TGTGCCAGAAGCTTTAGCGGGGGGCCGATCGATGAGCAGTTCTTC.

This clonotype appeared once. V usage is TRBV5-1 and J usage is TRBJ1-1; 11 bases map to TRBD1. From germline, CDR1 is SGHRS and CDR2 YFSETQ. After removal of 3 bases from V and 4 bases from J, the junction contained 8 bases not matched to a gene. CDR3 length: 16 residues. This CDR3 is CASSWTGGSLGTEAFF. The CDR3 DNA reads TGCGCCAGCAGCTGGACAGGGGGCTCTCTGGGCACTGAAGCTTTCTTT.

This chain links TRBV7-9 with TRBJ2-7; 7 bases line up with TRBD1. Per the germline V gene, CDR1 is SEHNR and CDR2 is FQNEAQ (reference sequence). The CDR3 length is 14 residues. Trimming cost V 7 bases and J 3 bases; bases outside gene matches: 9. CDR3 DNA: TGTGCCAGCACCATTGGAGACAGGGACTACGAGCAGTACTTC. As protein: CASTIGDRDYEQYF.

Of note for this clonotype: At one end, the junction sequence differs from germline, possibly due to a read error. CDR3 sequence (DNA): TGTACCAGCAGAACGACTCTCCGACTAGCGGGAAAAGAGACCCAGTACTTC. The encoded protein is CTSRTTLRLAGKETQYF. The chain uses TRBV28 and TRBJ2-5, with 11 bases lining up with TRBD2. CDR3 length: 17 residues. Germline loops: CDR1 MDHEN, CDR2 SYDVKM.

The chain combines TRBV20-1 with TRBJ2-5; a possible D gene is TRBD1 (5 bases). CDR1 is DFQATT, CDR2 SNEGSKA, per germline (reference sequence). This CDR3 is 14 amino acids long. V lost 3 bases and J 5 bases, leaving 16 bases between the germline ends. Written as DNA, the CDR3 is TGCAGTGCTAGGCACACAGGCGCCCGGGAGACCCAGTACTTC. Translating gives CSARHTGARETQYF.

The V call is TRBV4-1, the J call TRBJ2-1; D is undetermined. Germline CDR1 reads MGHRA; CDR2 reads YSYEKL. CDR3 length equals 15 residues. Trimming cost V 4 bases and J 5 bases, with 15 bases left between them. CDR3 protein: CASSPFTGAHNEQFF. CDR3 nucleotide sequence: TGCGCCAGCAGCCCATTCACTGGTGCCCACAATGAGCAGTTCTTC.